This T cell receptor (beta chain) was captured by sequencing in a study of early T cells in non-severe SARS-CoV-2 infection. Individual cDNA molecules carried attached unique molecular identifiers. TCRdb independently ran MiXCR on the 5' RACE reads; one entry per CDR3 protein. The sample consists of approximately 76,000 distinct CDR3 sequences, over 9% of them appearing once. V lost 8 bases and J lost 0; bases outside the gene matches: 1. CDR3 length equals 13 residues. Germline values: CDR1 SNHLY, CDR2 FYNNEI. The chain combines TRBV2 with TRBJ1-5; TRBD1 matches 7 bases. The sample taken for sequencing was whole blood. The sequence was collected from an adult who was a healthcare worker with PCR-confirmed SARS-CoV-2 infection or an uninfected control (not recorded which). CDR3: CASGQDSNQPQHF. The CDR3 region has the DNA TGTGCCAGCGGACAGGATAGCAATCAGCCCCAGCATTTT.